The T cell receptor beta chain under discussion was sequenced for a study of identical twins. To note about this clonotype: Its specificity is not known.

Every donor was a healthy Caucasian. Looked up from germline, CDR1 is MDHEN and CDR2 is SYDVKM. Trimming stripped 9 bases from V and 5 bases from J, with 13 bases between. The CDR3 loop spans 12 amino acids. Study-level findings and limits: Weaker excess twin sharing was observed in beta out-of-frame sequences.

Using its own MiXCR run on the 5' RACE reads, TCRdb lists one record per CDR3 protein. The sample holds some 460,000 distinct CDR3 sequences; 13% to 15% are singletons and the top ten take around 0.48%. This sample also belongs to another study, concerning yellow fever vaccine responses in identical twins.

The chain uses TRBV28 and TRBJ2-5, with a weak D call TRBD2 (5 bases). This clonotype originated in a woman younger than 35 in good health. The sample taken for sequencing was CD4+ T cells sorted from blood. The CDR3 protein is CASHRTGETQYF. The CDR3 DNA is TGTGCCAGTCACCGAACGGGGGAGACCCAGTACTTC.